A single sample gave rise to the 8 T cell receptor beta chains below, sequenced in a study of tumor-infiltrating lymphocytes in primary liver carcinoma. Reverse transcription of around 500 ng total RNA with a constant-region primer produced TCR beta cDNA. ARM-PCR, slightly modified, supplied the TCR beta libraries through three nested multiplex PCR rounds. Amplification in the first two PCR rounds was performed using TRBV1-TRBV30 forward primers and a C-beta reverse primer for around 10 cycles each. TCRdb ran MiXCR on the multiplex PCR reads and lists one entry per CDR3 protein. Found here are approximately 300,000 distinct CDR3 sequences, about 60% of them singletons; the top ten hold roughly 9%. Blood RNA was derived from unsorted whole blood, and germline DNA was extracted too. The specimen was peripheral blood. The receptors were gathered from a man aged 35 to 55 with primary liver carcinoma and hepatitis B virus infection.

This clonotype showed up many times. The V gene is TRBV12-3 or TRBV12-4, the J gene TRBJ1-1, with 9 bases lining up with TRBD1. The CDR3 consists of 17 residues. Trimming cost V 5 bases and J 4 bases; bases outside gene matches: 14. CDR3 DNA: TGTGCCAGCAGTCCGGTCCCGGGACAGGGACGCAGCACTGAAGCTTTCTTT. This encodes CASSPVPGQGRSTEAFF.

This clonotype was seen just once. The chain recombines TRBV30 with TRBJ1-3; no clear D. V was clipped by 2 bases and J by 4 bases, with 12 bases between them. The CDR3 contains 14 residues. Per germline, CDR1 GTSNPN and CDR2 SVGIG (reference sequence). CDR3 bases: TGTGCCTGGAGTACTCCGACATGGGGAAACACCATATATTTT. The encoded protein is CAWSTPTWGNTIYF.

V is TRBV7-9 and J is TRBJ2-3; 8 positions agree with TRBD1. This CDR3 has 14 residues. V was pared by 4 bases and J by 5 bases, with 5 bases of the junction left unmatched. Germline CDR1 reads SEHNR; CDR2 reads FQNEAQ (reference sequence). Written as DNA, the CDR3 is TGTGCCAGCAGCTACGGACAGGGATTAGATACGCAGTATTTT. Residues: CASSYGQGLDTQYF.

CDR3 nucleotides: TGTGCCATGAGTTACAGGCTCGTCAGCACGAACACTGAAGCTTTCTTT. It translates to CAMSYRLVSTNTEAFF. The rearrangement links TRBV6-6 to TRBJ1-1; a weak D match, TRBD1 (5 bases). This CDR3 is 16 amino acids long. V lost 10 bases to trimming and J lost 1 base, with 22 bases between them. CDR1 MNHNY and CDR2 SVGAGI come from the germline V gene (reference sequence).

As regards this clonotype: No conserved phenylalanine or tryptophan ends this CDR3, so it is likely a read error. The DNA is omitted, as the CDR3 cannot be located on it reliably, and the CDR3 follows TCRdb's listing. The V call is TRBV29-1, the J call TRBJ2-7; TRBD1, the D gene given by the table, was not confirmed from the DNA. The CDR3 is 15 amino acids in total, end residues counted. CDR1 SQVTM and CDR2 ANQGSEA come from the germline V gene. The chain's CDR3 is CSVGLTTGGNYEQYL.

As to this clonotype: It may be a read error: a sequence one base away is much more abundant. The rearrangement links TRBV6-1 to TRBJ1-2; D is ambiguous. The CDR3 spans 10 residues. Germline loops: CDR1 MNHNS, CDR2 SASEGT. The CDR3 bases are TGTACCAGCAGTGAAGTTAGCTACACCTTC. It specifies CTSSEVSYTF.

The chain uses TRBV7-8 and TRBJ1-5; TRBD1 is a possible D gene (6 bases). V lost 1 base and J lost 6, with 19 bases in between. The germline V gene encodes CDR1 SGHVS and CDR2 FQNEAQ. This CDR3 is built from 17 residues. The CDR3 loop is CASSLVSGQSTGQPQHF. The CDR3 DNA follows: TGTGCCAGCAGCTTAGTGTCGGGACAAAGCACTGGTCAGCCCCAGCATTTT.

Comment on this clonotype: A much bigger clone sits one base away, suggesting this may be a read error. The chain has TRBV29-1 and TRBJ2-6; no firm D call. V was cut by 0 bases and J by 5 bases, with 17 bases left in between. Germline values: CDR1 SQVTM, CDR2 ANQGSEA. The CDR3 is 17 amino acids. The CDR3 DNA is TGCAGCGTTGAAGACACCTCGCAGAATACTAGGGCCAACGTCCTGACTTTC. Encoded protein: CSVEDTSQNTRANVLTF.